These 31 T cell receptor beta chains were sequenced from one sample in a study of memory CD4+ T cells and cytomegalovirus serostatus (dated by TCRdb to the late 2010s). The library was obtained by the immunoSEQ multiplex PCR assay. TCRdb took this table from immuneACCESS and kept in-frame rearrangements with V and J called. Such tables lack part of the clones; where checked against another copy, unresolved V genes explain under half of the gap, and the rest is unexplained. This sample gives approximately 70,000 clones in total; 75% to 80% of them show up just once. The top ten clones comprise around 5% of the sample. A FACSAria II was used to sort memory CD4+ T cells, defined as single viable CD3+CD4+CD8-CD45RO+ cells. Sequences were obtained from memory CD4+ T cells from blood. These receptors came from an adult in good health and CMV-seropositive.

V gene TRBV6-1 combines with J gene TRBJ1-1; no clear D gene. The germline V gene encodes CDR1 MNHNS and CDR2 SASEGT. The CDR3 sequence is 14 residues long. The germline V and J ends were trimmed by 7 bases and 2 bases, with 14 bases remaining between them. The CDR3 nucleotides read TGTGCCAGCACCCTAGCGGAGGTTAACACTGAAGCTTTCTTT. The encoded protein is CASTLAEVNTEAFF.

This chain uses TRBV5-5 with TRBJ1-4; D gene ambiguous. Trimming removed 4 bases at V and 0 bases at J, with 10 bases between. Per germline, CDR1 SGHKS and CDR2 YYEKEE (reference sequence). The CDR3 is 15 amino acids. The CDR3 sequence: CASSLLGTTNEKLFF. CDR3 DNA sequence: TGTGCCAGCAGCCTGCTAGGGACAACTAATGAAAAACTGTTTTTT.

In this sample, this clone turned up a few times. The J gene is TRBJ1-2, the V gene TRBV5-4; 7 bases are shared with TRBD1. The V gene's germline CDR1 is SGHNT and CDR2 YYREEE (reference sequence). The CDR3 covers 15 residues. Losses at the gene ends were 5 bases for V and 2 bases for J; bases not matched to a gene: 9. In DNA form, the CDR3 reads TGTGCCAGCAGTGCCCAGAGGGGGCAGAACTATGGCTACACCTTC. It yields the protein CASSAQRGQNYGYTF.

The chain is built from TRBV7-9 and TRBJ2-5, with 10 bases identical to TRBD2. The CDR3 is 17 amino acids. From germline, CDR1 is SEHNR and CDR2 FQNEAQ (reference sequence). V lost 1 base and J lost 5; bases outside the gene matches: 10. The CDR3 loop is CASSLGGSGGLIETQYF. In nucleotides, the CDR3 is TGTGCCAGCAGCTTAGGCGGTAGCGGGGGGCTGATTGAGACCCAGTACTTC.

This clone was recorded once. The chain uses TRBV11-2 and TRBJ1-2; TRBD1 matches at 11 bases. CDR3 length: 17 amino acids. Losses at the gene ends were 3 bases for V and 0 bases for J; bases not matched to a gene: 6. The germline CDR1 and CDR2 sequences are SGHAT and FQNNGV. CDR3: CASSLTGQGASNYGYTF. The DNA of the CDR3 is TGTGCCAGCAGCTTGACTGGACAGGGGGCGTCTAACTATGGCTACACCTTC.

The DNA of the CDR3 is TGTGCCAGCAGTTACGGCGGGTTGGCTAGCAGGAGCTACGAGCAGTACTTC. Protein: CASSYGGLASRSYEQYF. The chain uses TRBV28 and TRBJ2-7, with TRBD2 as a possible D gene (5 bases). Per the germline V gene, CDR1 is MDHEN and CDR2 is SYDVKM. Trimming shortened V by 4 bases and J by 3 bases, and 22 bases separated the two germline ends. This CDR3 is built from 17 residues.

The chain combines TRBV7-3 with TRBJ1-1; tentative D call: TRBD1 (5 bases). Germline V gene sequence: CDR1 SGHTA, CDR2 FQGTGA. V gave up 5 bases and J gave up 1 base, with 14 bases separating them. The CDR3 runs 15 residues. The CDR3: CASSPMGPGNTEAFF. The CDR3 DNA reads TGTGCCAGCAGCCCTATGGGACCGGGGAACACTGAAGCTTTCTTT.

The chain employs TRBV28 and TRBJ1-5; perhaps TRBD1 as D (5 bases). V lost 8 bases to trimming and J lost 2 bases, with 13 bases between them. CDR3 length equals 14 residues. CDR1 MDHEN and CDR2 SYDVKM come from the germline V gene. The CDR3, as DNA: TGTGCCAGCGTAAAGGTGGGGGGCAATCAGCCCCAGCATTTT. Its protein is CASVKVGGNQPQHF.

V usage is TRBV7-2 and J usage is TRBJ1-1, with 7 bases fitting TRBD1. Germline V lookup: CDR1 SGHTA, CDR2 FQGNSA. CDR3 size: 14 residues. Unmatched junction bases numbered 13, after V lost 7 bases and J lost 8 bases. The CDR3 loop reads CASTPTPGGAEAFF. As DNA, the CDR3 is TGTGCCAGCACCCCAACGCCAGGGGGGGCCGAAGCTTTCTTT.

This clone counts as medium-sized. The V call is TRBV5-8, the J call TRBJ2-2; TRBD2 aligns across 9 bases. This CDR3 has 16 residues. Germline V gene data show CDR1 as SGHTS and CDR2 as YDEGEE. V lost 4 bases and J lost 4; bases outside the gene matches: 8. The CDR3 here is CASSRSGGELTGELFF. In DNA, the CDR3 is TGTGCCAGCAGCCGTAGCGGGGGTGAACTCACCGGGGAGCTGTTTTTT.

CDR3 in DNA: TGTGCCAGCAGTTTAGGTCCAGGGACCGGGGCCAACGTCCTGACTTTC. It specifies CASSLGPGTGANVLTF. The chain recombines TRBV28 with TRBJ2-6, with D possibly called TRBD1 or TRBD2 (5 bases each). Trimming removed 2 bases from V and 4 bases from J, with 12 bases in between. In germline, CDR1 is MDHEN, CDR2 SYDVKM. The CDR3 length is 16 residues.

As DNA, the CDR3 is TGTGCCACCAAAGGACAGGGGCCCACCTACGAGCAGTACTTC. It is translated as CATKGQGPTYEQYF. The chain has TRBV2 and TRBJ2-7; 9 bases are a match to TRBD1. The CDR3 is 14 residues long. Looked up from germline, CDR1 is SNHLY and CDR2 is FYNNEI. Unmatched junction bases numbered 9, after V lost 10 bases and J lost 2 bases.

This clone has only one observation. The rearrangement links TRBV13 to TRBJ2-7; 8 bases fit TRBD1. The germline CDR1 and CDR2 sequences are PRHDT and FYEKMQ (reference sequence). V lost 2 bases to trimming and J lost 4 bases; unmatched junction nucleotides: 10. The CDR3 contains 16 residues. The CDR3 loop reads CASSLPTSGGRYEQYF. CDR3 DNA: TGTGCCAGCAGCTTACCTACCTCAGGGGGCAGGTACGAGCAGTACTTC.

This chain joins TRBV29-1 and TRBJ1-1; D unresolved. The CDR3 totals 13 residues. V gave up 2 bases and J gave up 1 base, with 8 bases separating them. From germline, CDR1 is SQVTM and CDR2 ANQGSEA. The CDR3 here is CSVERVANTEAFF. Written as DNA, the CDR3 is TGCAGCGTTGAAAGAGTAGCGAACACTGAAGCTTTCTTT.

The chain couples TRBV11-2 to TRBJ2-7; TRBD1 aligns across 7 bases. Germline V gives CDR1 SGHAT, CDR2 FQNNGV. Germline trimming cut 4 bases from V and 5 bases from J; bases unmatched to any gene: 8. This CDR3 region has 14 residues. The CDR3 loop is CASSSPRGGHEQYF. The CDR3 region has the DNA TGTGCCAGCAGCTCCCCAAGAGGGGGCCACGAGCAGTACTTC.

J is TRBJ2-2 and V is TRBV7-9; D gene unclear. V lost 5 bases and J 7 bases, leaving 11 bases between the germline ends. The CDR3 is 13 residues long. Germline V lookup: CDR1 SEHNR, CDR2 FQNEAQ (reference sequence). The CDR3 DNA reads TGTGCCAGCAGCCCAGTAGGGAACGGGGAGCTGTTTTTT. It translates to CASSPVGNGELFF.

The chain couples TRBV4-1 to TRBJ2-1; maybe TRBD1 (5 bases). CDR1 is MGHRA, CDR2 YSYEKL, per germline. The CDR3 length is 14 residues. Trimming removed 0 bases from V and 9 bases from J, with 12 bases in between. The CDR3 sequence: CASSQEVRVTEQFF. DNA of the CDR3: TGCGCCAGCAGCCAAGAGGTCAGGGTGACTGAGCAGTTCTTC.

This clone was counted between two and nine times. V usage is TRBV6-5 and J usage is TRBJ2-4, with D perhaps matching TRBD1 or TRBD2 (5 bases each). Trimming took off 4 bases at V and 0 bases at J, with 13 bases between the two ends. The CDR3 covers 16 residues. The germline gives CDR1 MNHEY, CDR2 SVGAGI. The CDR3 sequence: CASSSRGVLAKNIQYF. The CDR3 nucleotides read TGTGCCAGCAGTTCCCGGGGCGTCCTAGCCAAAAACATTCAGTACTTC.

CDR3 nucleotides: TGTGCCAGCAGCCCCCGAAGGGTCTACGAGCAGTACTTC. Its translation is CASSPRRVYEQYF. The V call is TRBV7-8, the J call TRBJ2-7, with D unresolved. CDR3 size: 13 residues. V lost 5 bases, J lost 3 bases, and 11 bases lay in between. The germline CDR1 and CDR2 sequences are SGHVS and FQNEAQ.

V and J are TRBV28 and TRBJ1-3, with D unresolved. The CDR3 is made up of 13 amino acids. The V end lost 8 bases, the J end lost 4 bases, and 12 bases lay between the germline ends. Germline V gives CDR1 MDHEN, CDR2 SYDVKM. The CDR3 DNA reads TGTGCCAGCTACAAGGTTTGGGGAAACACCATATATTTT. This sequence encodes CASYKVWGNTIYF.

The gene calls are TRBV6-5 and TRBJ1-2; a weak D match, TRBD1 (6 bases). The CDR3 extends over 14 amino acids. The germline CDR1 and CDR2 sequences are MNHEY and SVGAGI. V lost 6 bases, J lost 5 bases, and 16 bases lay in between. The CDR3 spells CASSPFGGRYGYTF. As DNA, the CDR3 is TGTGCCAGCAGCCCCTTTGGGGGCAGGTATGGCTACACCTTC.

V and J are TRBV28 and TRBJ2-5; 16 bases line up with TRBD2. CDR1 and CDR2 from the germline V gene are MDHEN and SYDVKM. There are 17 residues in the CDR3. Losses at the gene ends were 4 bases for V and 3 bases for J; bases not matched to a gene: 5. CDR3 in amino acids: CASSSPGLAGGEETQYF. Written as DNA, the CDR3 is TGTGCCAGCAGTTCGCCGGGACTAGCGGGAGGGGAAGAGACCCAGTACTTC.

The chain employs TRBV15 and TRBJ2-5; D is unclear. This CDR3 has 13 residues. Germline assignment: CDR1 LNHNV and CDR2 YYDKDF (reference sequence). V lost 5 bases and J lost 5, with 12 bases in between. CDR3 in amino acids: CATSWSHRETQYF. CDR3 in DNA: TGTGCCACCAGCTGGTCGCACCGGGAGACCCAGTACTTC.

The rearrangement uses TRBV25-1 and TRBJ1-2; D unclear. The CDR3 runs to 15 residues. Germline assignment: CDR1 MGHDK and CDR2 SYGVNS. Trimming left V 0 bases short and J 6 bases short, with 14 bases between. The CDR3 spells CASSEYSGYRNGYTF. CDR3 nucleotides: TGTGCCAGCAGTGAATATTCGGGGTATCGGAATGGCTACACCTTC.

In this sample, this clone turned up once. The genes are TRBV28 and TRBJ2-5; 10 bases align to TRBD2. V shed 3 bases and J 4 bases; nucleotides not matched to a gene: 5. The germline CDR1 and CDR2 sequences are MDHEN and SYDVKM. This CDR3 is 15 amino acids long. The CDR3 loop is CASSFPSGGAETQYF. Here the CDR3 DNA reads TGTGCCAGCAGTTTTCCCAGCGGGGGGGCAGAGACCCAGTACTTC.

The rearrangement uses TRBV5-4 and TRBJ2-5, with TRBD2 as a possible D gene (5 bases). Germline lookup yields CDR1 SGHNT and CDR2 YYREEE (reference sequence). V was pared by 1 base and J by 6 bases, with 10 bases between. This CDR3 contains 13 residues. Here the CDR3 reads CASSLLDGKTQYF. The CDR3 coding sequence is TGTGCCAGCAGCTTGTTGGACGGGAAGACCCAGTACTTC.

This clone turned up a few times. The rearrangement links TRBV7-2 to TRBJ1-6; a weak D match, TRBD1 (5 bases). Germline CDR1 is SGHTA and CDR2 is FQGNSA. The CDR3 loop spans 14 amino acids. The V end lost 0 bases, the J end lost 9 bases, and 9 bases lay between the germline ends. The CDR3 region is CASSLALQASPLHF. The DNA of the CDR3 is TGTGCCAGCAGCTTAGCCCTACAGGCTTCACCCCTCCACTTT.

The chain couples TRBV11-3 to TRBJ2-4; 9 bases are a match to TRBD1. The CDR3 is made up of 14 amino acids. Germline V lookup: CDR1 SGHNT, CDR2 YENEEA. J gave up 8 bases and V 4 bases, and 6 bases lay outside the gene matches. The CDR3 DNA sequence: TGTGCCAGCAGCTACAGGGGGCCAGAGGACATTCAGTACTTC. Protein sequence: CASSYRGPEDIQYF.

The chain has TRBV7-6 and TRBJ1-3, with D uncertain. The length of the CDR3 is 15 residues. The V and J ends lost 7 bases and 0 bases respectively, with 13 bases between them. CDR1 is SGHVS and CDR2 is FNYEAQ in the germline V gene. This chain's CDR3 is CASTLGGNSGNTIYF. CDR3 bases: TGTGCCAGCACCCTGGGTGGAAACTCTGGAAACACCATATATTTT.

About this clone itself: Other DNA sequences in the sample encode the same CDR3. The rearrangement links TRBV28 to TRBJ1-2; the match to TRBD1 covers 8 bases. The CDR3 loop spans 15 amino acids. The germline V gene encodes CDR1 MDHEN and CDR2 SYDVKM. J was trimmed by 1 base and V by 3 bases; bases with no gene match: 4. The CDR3 coding sequence is TGTGCCAGCAGTTTTCCCAGGGGGCTTAACTATGGCTACACCTTC. It yields the protein CASSFPRGLNYGYTF.

The chain recombines TRBV6-1 with TRBJ1-5; D unresolved. The CDR3 is 14 amino acids. Trimming removed 6 bases at V and 7 bases at J, with 16 bases between. Germline-derived CDR1 and CDR2 are MNHNS and SASEGT. The CDR3 protein is CASSGPRVRQPQHF. The CDR3 DNA reads TGTGCCAGCAGCGGCCCTCGGGTAAGGCAGCCCCAGCATTTT.